These T cell receptor beta chains were read from a single sample in a study of blood T cell repertoires in COVID-19. This table comes from immunoSEQ multiplex PCR, and its TCRdb copy is limited to in-frame clones, with some not included. The sample has approximately 170,000 clones; under 85% are singletons. The sequencing input was peripheral blood. Source of these receptors: a man between 70 and 80 years old who had recovered from COVID-19. The CDR3 runs from the conserved cysteine through the conserved F or W. A D gene is named only where the DNA matches it firmly. Part of the rows lack a size; the others show once, few, many or a class for expanded clones.

J gene,D gene,V gene,clone size,CDR3 protein,CDR3 DNA
TRBJ2-5,TRBD2,TRBV3-1/TRBV3-2,.,CASSQTSGFQETQYF,TGTGCCAGCAGCCAGACTAGCGGGTTCCAAGAGACCCAGTACTTC
TRBJ1-4,.,TRBV18,.,CASSEGTPATNEKLFF,TGTGCCAGCTCAGAAGGGACACCGGCAACTAATGAAAAACTGTTTTTT
TRBJ1-2,TRBD1,TRBV6-1,.,CASSEGTGVRYGYTF,TGTGCCAGCAGCGAAGGGACAGGGGTGCGATATGGCTACACCTTC
TRBJ2-3,.,TRBV24-1,.,CATSDLATLPPDTQYF,TGTGCCACCAGTGATTTGGCTACCCTCCCCCCAGATACGCAGTATTTT
TRBJ2-1,TRBD2,TRBV10-1,.,CASSDPGTSGINEQFF,TGCGCCAGCAGTGACCCCGGGACTAGCGGGATCAATGAGCAGTTCTTC
TRBJ1-1,.,TRBV6-5,many,CASSYSGFRGGTEAFF,TGTGCCAGCAGTTACTCTGGGTTTAGGGGGGGCACTGAAGCTTTCTTT
TRBJ1-3,.,TRBV6-5,.,CASSDQGYTIYF,TGTGCCAGCAGCGATCAGGGATACACCATATATTTT
TRBJ2-7,TRBD2,TRBV10-3,.,CAISEGTSGTSYEQYF,TGTGCCATCAGTGAGGGGACTAGCGGGACTTCCTACGAGCAGTACTTC
TRBJ2-2,.,TRBV6-5,few,CASTRLVTNTGELFF,TGTGCCAGCACCAGACTAGTCACGAACACCGGGGAGCTGTTTTTT
TRBJ2-5,TRBD2,TRBV9,.,CASSVGGLAGHQETQYF,TGTGCCAGCAGCGTAGGGGGACTAGCGGGACACCAAGAGACCCAGTACTTC
TRBJ1-1,TRBD1,TRBV5-1,.,CASSFTGQENTEAFF,TGCGCCAGCAGCTTCACGGGACAGGAGAACACTGAAGCTTTCTTT
TRBJ2-5,.,TRBV5-1,.,CASSLGTDQETQYF,TGCGCCAGCAGCTTGGGGACAGACCAAGAGACCCAGTACTTC
TRBJ1-4,.,TRBV6-5,few,CASRPTGRNEKLFF,TGTGCCAGCAGGCCAACAGGGCGCAATGAAAAACTGTTTTTT
TRBJ2-1,.,TRBV2,.,CASSSLGELYNEQFF,TGTGCCAGCAGTAGTCTCGGAGAACTCTACAATGAGCAGTTCTTC
TRBJ2-7,.,TRBV9,.,CASSVGFGSSYEQYF,TGTGCCAGCAGCGTAGGTTTCGGGAGCTCCTACGAGCAGTACTTC